This is a list of T cell receptor beta chains from one sample in a study of cytomegalovirus exposure and HLA in healthy donors. The protocol was immunoSEQ multiplex PCR, while the TCRdb copy is restricted to in-frame clones and leaves out a portion. The sample lists about 110,000 clones, around 72% occurring once. Sequencing input: PBMCs. The receptors were sampled from a woman in her forties in good health and CMV-seropositive. The CDR3 runs from the conserved cysteine through the conserved F or W. Fields, in order: clone size, V gene, D gene, J gene, CDR3 protein, CDR3 DNA. A D gene is named only where the DNA matches it firmly. Not every row has a clone size; where given, it reads once, few, many or a size class.

size: NA
V: TRBV9
D: NA
J: TRBJ2-1
CDR3: CASSQGGGAYNEQFF
DNA: TGTGCCAGCAGCCAAGGGGGGGGAGCCTACAATGAGCAGTTCTTC

size: NA
V: TRBV29-1
D: NA
J: TRBJ2-1
CDR3: CSVLPMGLRNEQFF
DNA: TGCAGCGTCCTACCGATGGGGCTACGCAATGAGCAGTTCTTC

size: NA
V: TRBV4-1
D: NA
J: TRBJ2-5
CDR3: CASSYTGETQYF
DNA: TGCGCCAGCAGCTACACCGGGGAGACCCAGTACTTC

size: NA
V: TRBV4-3
D: NA
J: TRBJ1-1
CDR3: CASSQDPGNTEAFF
DNA: TGCGCCAGCAGCCAAGATCCGGGGAACACTGAAGCTTTCTTT

size: NA
V: TRBV2
D: TRBD1
J: TRBJ2-5
CDR3: CASSVGQVKETQYF
DNA: TGTGCCAGCAGTGTAGGACAGGTGAAAGAGACCCAGTACTTC

size: NA
V: TRBV6-5
D: NA
J: TRBJ1-3
CDR3: CASRRGPSGNTIYF
DNA: TGTGCCAGTAGGAGGGGACCCTCTGGAAACACCATATATTTT

size: NA
V: TRBV5-1
D: TRBD1
J: TRBJ1-4
CDR3: CASKVGTGGEKLFF
DNA: TGCGCCAGCAAGGTCGGGACAGGTGGCGAAAAACTGTTTTTT

size: NA
V: TRBV7-8
D: TRBD2
J: TRBJ2-3
CDR3: CASSLASGGPSTDTQYF
DNA: TGTGCCAGCAGCTTAGCGAGCGGGGGGCCAAGCACAGATACGCAGTATTTT

size: NA
V: TRBV7-2
D: NA
J: TRBJ2-5
CDR3: CASSLSETQYF
DNA: TGTGCCAGCAGCTTATCGGAGACCCAGTACTTC

size: NA
V: TRBV7-2
D: NA
J: TRBJ1-1
CDR3: CASSLARGNTEAFF
DNA: TGTGCCAGCAGCTTAGCCAGGGGGAACACTGAAGCTTTCTTT

size: NA
V: TRBV2
D: NA
J: TRBJ1-1
CDR3: CAAKVGIRTEAFF
DNA: TGTGCAGCAAAGGTCGGGATACGCACTGAAGCTTTCTTT

size: NA
V: TRBV19
D: NA
J: TRBJ1-1
CDR3: CASSGSFEAFF
DNA: TGTGCCAGTAGTGGTAGCTTTGAAGCTTTCTTT

size: once
V: TRBV7-2
D: TRBD2
J: TRBJ2-1
CDR3: CASSSGGRSYNEQFF
DNA: TGTGCCAGCAGCAGCGGGGGGAGGTCCTACAATGAGCAGTTCTTC

size: NA
V: TRBV5-1
D: NA
J: TRBJ1-6
CDR3: CASTLTVWGGPLHF
DNA: TGCGCCAGCACCCTTACCGTCTGGGGGGGACCCCTCCACTTT

size: NA
V: TRBV7-2
D: NA
J: TRBJ2-5
CDR3: CASSLAGGEETQYF
DNA: TGTGCCAGCAGCTTAGCCGGTGGAGAAGAGACCCAGTACTTC

size: NA
V: TRBV6-5
D: TRBD1
J: TRBJ2-7
CDR3: CASRFPGQGASEQYF
DNA: TGTGCCAGCAGATTCCCGGGACAGGGGGCTAGTGAGCAGTACTTC

size: NA
V: TRBV7-2
D: TRBD1
J: TRBJ2-7
CDR3: CASRPASSSRDRGYEQYF
DNA: TGTGCCAGCAGACCTGCGTCGTCGTCACGGGACAGAGGCTACGAGCAGTACTTC

size: NA
V: TRBV6-1
D: NA
J: TRBJ1-5
CDR3: CASSEFAGQPQHF
DNA: TGTGCCAGCAGTGAATTCGCGGGACAGCCCCAGCATTTT

size: NA
V: TRBV6-1
D: NA
J: TRBJ1-1
CDR3: CASSVQENTEAFF
DNA: TGTGCCAGCAGTGTGCAGGAGAACACTGAAGCTTTCTTT

size: NA
V: TRBV9
D: NA
J: TRBJ2-7
CDR3: CASSVEAVANSYEQYF
DNA: TGTGCCAGCAGCGTAGAGGCGGTTGCGAACTCCTACGAGCAGTACTTC

size: NA
V: TRBV6-5
D: TRBD2
J: TRBJ2-5
CDR3: CASSPPGGPWETQYF
DNA: TGTGCCAGCAGCCCGCCGGGGGGACCATGGGAGACCCAGTACTTC

size: NA
V: TRBV6-1
D: TRBD1
J: TRBJ1-2
CDR3: CASTQGAGGNYGYTF
DNA: TGTGCCAGCACCCAAGGGGCAGGGGGTAACTATGGCTACACCTTC

size: once
V: TRBV6-5
D: TRBD2
J: TRBJ2-5
CDR3: CASRPRTSSETQYF
DNA: TGTGCCAGCAGACCTCGGACTAGCTCAGAGACCCAGTACTTC

size: NA
V: TRBV6-1
D: NA
J: TRBJ2-2
CDR3: CASSEAQTGELFF
DNA: TGTGCCAGCAGTGAAGCCCAAACCGGGGAGCTGTTTTTT

size: NA
V: TRBV6-5
D: NA
J: TRBJ2-7
CDR3: CASSYSGGVSSYEQYF
DNA: TGTGCCAGCAGTTACTCGGGAGGAGTAAGCTCCTACGAGCAGTACTTC

size: NA
V: TRBV29-1
D: NA
J: TRBJ2-3
CDR3: CSVEDGSHTQYF
DNA: TGCAGCGTTGAAGACGGGAGTCATACGCAGTATTTT

size: NA
V: TRBV7-9
D: NA
J: TRBJ2-1
CDR3: CASSLAFNEQFF
DNA: TGTGCCAGCAGCTTAGCCTTCAATGAGCAGTTCTTC

size: NA
V: TRBV18
D: NA
J: TRBJ2-5
CDR3: CASSPPGSSQETQYF
DNA: TGTGCCAGCTCACCACCGGGGAGCAGCCAAGAGACCCAGTACTTC

size: NA
V: TRBV2
D: TRBD1
J: TRBJ1-6
CDR3: CARGDRVNSPLHF
DNA: TGTGCCAGGGGCGACAGGGTAAATTCACCCCTCCACTTT

size: NA
V: TRBV7-6
D: NA
J: TRBJ2-7
CDR3: CASSFYQGGFYEQYF
DNA: TGTGCCAGCAGCTTTTATCAGGGGGGCTTCTACGAGCAGTACTTC

size: once
V: TRBV7-7
D: NA
J: TRBJ2-1
CDR3: CASSSGPHPGNEQFF
DNA: TGTGCCAGCAGCTCAGGACCTCACCCGGGGAATGAGCAGTTCTTC

size: NA
V: TRBV18
D: NA
J: TRBJ1-1
CDR3: CASSPRVYEGNTEAFF
DNA: TGTGCCAGCTCACCAAGGGTCTATGAGGGGAACACTGAAGCTTTCTTT

size: NA
V: TRBV5-1
D: TRBD1
J: TRBJ2-1
CDR3: CASSLGQGISYNEQFF
DNA: TGCGCCAGCAGCTTGGGACAGGGGATCTCCTACAATGAGCAGTTCTTC

size: once
V: TRBV7-2
D: NA
J: TRBJ1-2
CDR3: CASSLSSRNYGYTF
DNA: TGTGCCAGCAGCTTATCCTCACGGAACTATGGCTACACCTTC

size: NA
V: TRBV7-9
D: NA
J: TRBJ1-1
CDR3: CASSLAETDWSEAFF
DNA: TGTGCCAGCAGCTTAGCGGAGACAGACTGGAGTGAAGCTTTCTTT

size: NA
V: TRBV5-1
D: TRBD1
J: TRBJ1-6
CDR3: CASSPKQGFDSPLHF
DNA: TGCGCCAGCAGCCCCAAACAGGGGTTTGATTCACCCCTCCACTTT

size: few
V: TRBV5-1
D: NA
J: TRBJ2-1
CDR3: CASSLERSYNEQFF
DNA: TGCGCCAGCAGCTTGGAACGGTCCTACAATGAGCAGTTCTTC

size: NA
V: TRBV11-3
D: NA
J: TRBJ2-1
CDR3: CASSFRSSYNEQFF
DNA: TGTGCCAGCAGCTTCCGTAGCTCCTACAATGAGCAGTTCTTC

size: NA
V: TRBV6-5
D: TRBD1
J: TRBJ1-1
CDR3: CASSRQGPTEAFF
DNA: TGTGCCAGCAGCCGACAGGGCCCCACTGAAGCTTTCTTT

size: NA
V: TRBV5-4
D: TRBD2
J: TRBJ2-7
CDR3: CASSLALAGSEQYF
DNA: TGTGCCAGCAGCTTGGCACTAGCGGGGTCCGAGCAGTACTTC

size: once
V: TRBV7-3
D: TRBD1
J: TRBJ2-1
CDR3: CASSLDRGGYNEQFF
DNA: TGTGCCAGCAGCCTAGACAGGGGAGGCTACAATGAGCAGTTCTTC

size: NA
V: TRBV4-1
D: TRBD1
J: TRBJ1-5
CDR3: CASSQATGDNQPQHF
DNA: TGCGCCAGCAGCCAAGCCACAGGGGACAATCAGCCCCAGCATTTT

size: once
V: TRBV7-6
D: NA
J: TRBJ1-4
CDR3: CASSLYKGQNTEKLFF
DNA: TGTGCCAGCAGCTTATATAAGGGGCAGAATACTGAAAAACTGTTTTTT

size: NA
V: TRBV15
D: NA
J: TRBJ1-3
CDR3: CATSRDPAGGNTIYF
DNA: TGTGCCACCAGCAGAGATCCGGCGGGAGGAAACACCATATATTTT

size: once
V: TRBV7-2
D: NA
J: TRBJ2-2
CDR3: CASSLVPGFRGGELFF
DNA: TGTGCCAGCAGCTTAGTCCCAGGGTTTAGGGGCGGGGAGCTGTTTTTT

size: NA
V: TRBV5-1
D: NA
J: TRBJ2-2
CDR3: CASSLETDRELFF
DNA: TGCGCCAGCAGCTTGGAGACAGACCGGGAGCTGTTTTTT